These T cell receptor beta chains were read from a single sample in a study of T cells after yellow fever vaccination. TCRdb re-called the 5' RACE reads with MiXCR, one entry per CDR3 protein. The profile shows hundreds of thousands of distinct CDR3 sequences, 7% to 9% of them singletons. Sequenced material: PBMCs, taken approximately 40 days after the first yellow fever vaccination. These receptors were collected from a young man who received the YFV17D yellow fever vaccine. The conserved cysteine and the conserved F or W are not part of the CDR3 here. The order of the fields is clone size, V gene, J gene, CDR3 protein. Clone size is not always given. Where it is, it says once, few, many or a class for expanded clones.

few,TRBV29-1,TRBJ2-5,SGTSGGYRGGQY
-,TRBV7-2,TRBJ1-1,ASSPDQGRTEAF
few,TRBV4-1,TRBJ1-6,ASSQGWDRGHSPLH
many,TRBV25-1,TRBJ2-7,ASSERDVSYEQY
many,TRBV15,TRBJ2-3,ATSRGSPGDPTDTQY
-,TRBV7-3,TRBJ1-2,ASSFLGGYGYT
few,TRBV5-1,TRBJ2-7,ASSLYSGEASYEQY
few,TRBV7-6,TRBJ1-4,ASSLFGPAAPPNEKLF
few,TRBV5-6,TRBJ1-3,ASSLMTARDSGNTIY
-,TRBV9,TRBJ1-2,ASSVDPRAMGDNYGYT
-,TRBV6-5,TRBJ1-6,ASSYGTLGDSPLH
-,TRBV9,TRBJ2-7,ASSVGQAGGYEQY
-,TRBV5-4,TRBJ2-3,ASTMDSTDTQY
few,TRBV3-1,TRBJ1-4,ASSQGYGEKLF
-,TRBV7-2,TRBJ2-3,ASSRRVSDTQY
few,TRBV20-1,TRBJ1-6,SARPAGSYNSPLH
-,TRBV29-1,TRBJ2-6,SVWTAGANVLT
few,TRBV6-6,TRBJ1-2,ASRTDRVHGYT
-,TRBV19,TRBJ2-5,ASSPNGGPETQY
-,TRBV7-9,TRBJ2-1,ASSPGTGVNEQF
many,TRBV29-1,TRBJ2-5,SVSGTGQETQY
-,TRBV7-8,TRBJ2-5,ASSPGRGLAGAEQETQY
few,TRBV7-2,TRBJ2-5,ASSPYDETQY
-,TRBV5-5,TRBJ1-2,ASSYGGRGNYGYT
many,TRBV7-9,TRBJ2-3,ASSDETSGRGDTQY
once,TRBV7-2,TRBJ1-1,ASRPIRALSTEAF
few,TRBV25-1,TRBJ1-2,ASSDIGQLYGYT